This T cell receptor (beta chain) was sequenced during a study of blood T cell repertoires in COVID-19. Overall study context: Nucleic acid was either cDNA or gDNA, and it came from T cells, B-cell-depleted T cells, or PBMCs.

Per the original methods: Counts of nucleated cells, estimated from reference gene primer amplification, were obtained. The table came from immunoSEQ multiplex PCR; TCRdb's copy has only in-frame clones and leaves some out. The V and J calls and clone size are taken from that table; D and trimming were inferred from the DNA. The sample carries approximately 50,000 clones, about 90% recorded once. In germline, CDR1 is SGDLS, CDR2 YYNGEE. This CDR3 has 14 amino acids. The V gene lost 1 base and the J gene lost 0 bases, with 4 bases spanning the gap. The V call is TRBV9, the J call TRBJ1-4; D not certain. This receptor was obtained from a man older than 75 with active or convalescent COVID-19. Sequenced material: peripheral blood. As DNA, the CDR3 is TGTGCCAGCAGCGTAAGAGCAACTAATGAAAAACTGTTTTTT. Translation gives CASSVRATNEKLFF.